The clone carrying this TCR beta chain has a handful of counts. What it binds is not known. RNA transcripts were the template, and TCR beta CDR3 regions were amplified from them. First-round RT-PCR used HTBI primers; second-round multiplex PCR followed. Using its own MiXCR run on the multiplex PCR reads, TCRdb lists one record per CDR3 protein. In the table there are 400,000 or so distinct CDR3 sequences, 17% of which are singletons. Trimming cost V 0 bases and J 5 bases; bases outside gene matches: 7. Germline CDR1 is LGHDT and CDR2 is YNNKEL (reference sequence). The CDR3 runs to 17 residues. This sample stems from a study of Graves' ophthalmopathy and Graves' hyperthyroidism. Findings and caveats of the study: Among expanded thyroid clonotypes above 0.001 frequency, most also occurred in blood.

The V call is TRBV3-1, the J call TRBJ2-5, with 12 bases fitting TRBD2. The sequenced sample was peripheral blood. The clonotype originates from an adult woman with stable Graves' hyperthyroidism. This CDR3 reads CASSQETSGRYEETQYF. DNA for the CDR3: TGTGCCAGCAGCCAAGAAACTAGCGGGAGGTATGAGGAGACCCAGTACTTC.